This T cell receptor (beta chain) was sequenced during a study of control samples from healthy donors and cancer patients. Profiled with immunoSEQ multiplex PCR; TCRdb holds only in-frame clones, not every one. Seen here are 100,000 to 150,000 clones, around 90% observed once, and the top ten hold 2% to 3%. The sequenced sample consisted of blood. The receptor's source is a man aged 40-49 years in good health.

CDR3 loop: CASSQEEQGPVNTEAFF. CDR3 nucleotides: TGCGCCAGCAGCCAAGAAGAACAGGGGCCGGTGAACACTGAAGCTTTCTTT. The gene calls are TRBV4-1 and TRBJ1-1; 7 bases are a match to TRBD1. Per germline, CDR1 MGHRA and CDR2 YSYEKL. J gave up 0 bases and V 0 bases, and 7 bases lay outside the gene matches. The CDR3 extends over 17 amino acids.